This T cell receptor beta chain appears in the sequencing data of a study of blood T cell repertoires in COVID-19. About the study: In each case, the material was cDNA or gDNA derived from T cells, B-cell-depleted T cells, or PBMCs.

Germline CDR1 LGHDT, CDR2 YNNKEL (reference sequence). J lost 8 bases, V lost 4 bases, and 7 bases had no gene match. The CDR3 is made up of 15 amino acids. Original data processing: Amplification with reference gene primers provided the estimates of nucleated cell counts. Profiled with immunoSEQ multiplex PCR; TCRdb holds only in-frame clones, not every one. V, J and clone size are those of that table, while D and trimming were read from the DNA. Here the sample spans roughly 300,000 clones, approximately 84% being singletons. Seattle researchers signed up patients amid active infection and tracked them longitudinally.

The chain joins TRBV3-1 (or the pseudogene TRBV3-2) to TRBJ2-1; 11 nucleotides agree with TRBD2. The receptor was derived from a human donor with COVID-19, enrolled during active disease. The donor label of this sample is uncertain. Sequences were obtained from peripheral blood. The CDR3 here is CASSRPTSGSDEQFF. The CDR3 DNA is TGTGCCAGCAGCCGACCCACTAGCGGGAGTGATGAGCAGTTCTTC.